The 31 T cell receptor beta chains listed next were all sequenced from one sample in a study of cytomegalovirus exposure and HLA in healthy donors (dated by TCRdb to about 2017). The library was generated by the immunoSEQ multiplex PCR assay. For the multiplex PCR, a mixture combining 60 forward primers for TCR Vbeta segments and 13 reverse primers for TCR Jbeta segments was used. The table was pulled from immuneACCESS by TCRdb, which kept in-frame rearrangements only. Such tables lose some clones; where checked, under half of the loss comes from unresolved V genes, and the rest has no known cause. Here the sample has around 180,000 clones; 65% to 85% occur a single time. Clones ranked in the top ten supply around 1.3% of the sample. Sample: PBMCs. The receptors come from a boy aged 2 to 10 in good health and CMV-seronegative.

Notes on this clone: Other nucleotide sequences in the sample specify the same CDR3. The gene calls are TRBV29-1 and TRBJ2-5; the match to TRBD1 covers 9 bases. CDR1 and CDR2 (germline): SQVTM, ANQGSEA. J lost 7 bases, V lost 2 bases, and 11 bases had no gene match. The CDR3 is 15 residues long. The DNA for the CDR3 is TGCAGCGTTGAAAGGGGACAGGGCGAATGGGGGACCCAGTACTTC. Translation gives CSVERGQGEWGTQYF.

The J gene is TRBJ2-1, the V gene TRBV7-2; TRBD2 agrees at 7 bases. From germline, CDR1 is SGHTA and CDR2 FQGNSA. The V segment lost 1 base and the J segment 9 bases; nucleotides outside the gene matches: 9. CDR3 size: 15 residues. For the CDR3, the DNA is TGTGCCAGCAGCTTAGGCGGGGGTCTCGGGATTGAGCAGTTCTTC. Residues: CASSLGGGLGIEQFF.

This chain connects TRBV20-1 to TRBJ2-7; tentative D call: TRBD2 (6 bases). The CDR3 loop spans 11 amino acids. Deletions cut 6 bases from V and 11 bases from J, with 17 bases between. Germline assignment: CDR1 DFQATT and CDR2 SNEGSKA (reference sequence). The CDR3 loop is CSAPSGGNEYF. Written as DNA, the CDR3 is TGCAGTGCACCCTCCGGGGGAAACGAGTACTTC.

This chain uses TRBV6-1 with TRBJ2-2; 8 bases match TRBD1. Per the germline V gene, CDR1 is MNHNS and CDR2 is SASEGT. There are 14 residues in the CDR3. Losses at the gene ends were 7 bases for V and 7 bases for J; bases not matched to a gene: 8. The CDR3 sequence: CASNRDRGDGELFF. CDR3 bases: TGTGCCAGCAATAGAGACAGGGGCGACGGGGAGCTGTTTTTT.

The chain employs TRBV6-4 and TRBJ2-1; TRBD1 matches 7 bases. The CDR3 covers 13 residues. V shed 5 bases and J 8 bases; nucleotides not matched to a gene: 6. CDR1 is MRHNA, CDR2 SNTAGT, per germline. CDR3 amino acids: CASSPDRAYEQFF. For the CDR3, the DNA is TGTGCCAGCAGTCCTGACAGGGCCTATGAGCAGTTCTTC.

V is TRBV29-1 and J is TRBJ2-7; 12 nucleotides line up with TRBD2. The CDR3 runs 14 residues. Germline V gene sequence: CDR1 SQVTM, CDR2 ANQGSEA. J was trimmed by 7 bases and V by 4 bases; bases with no gene match: 8. DNA for the CDR3: TGCAGCGTTGTTCTACTAGCGGGAGGTGGGGAGCAGTACTTC. It is translated as CSVVLLAGGGEQYF.

This clone has a single count. The chain couples TRBV6-1 to TRBJ2-1; TRBD2 matches at 8 bases. The ends lost 10 bases at V and 0 bases at J; junction bases unmatched: 5. The CDR3 sequence is 14 residues long. CDR1 MNHNS and CDR2 SASEGT come from the germline V gene. The chain's CDR3 is CATWTSSSYNEQFF. For the CDR3, the DNA is TGTGCCACGTGGACTAGCAGCTCCTACAATGAGCAGTTCTTC.

The chain joins TRBV28 to TRBJ2-1; TRBD2 agrees at 13 bases. Germline V gene sequence: CDR1 MDHEN, CDR2 SYDVKM. Unmatched junction bases numbered 12, after V lost 6 bases and J lost 4 bases. The CDR3 has 18 amino acids. In DNA, the CDR3 is TGTGCCAGCAGCCCCGGGACTAGCGGGATTAATTTATACAATGAGCAGTTCTTC. It translates to CASSPGTSGINLYNEQFF.

The chain joins TRBV5-4 to TRBJ1-2, with a weak D call TRBD1 (5 bases). CDR1 and CDR2 from the germline V gene are SGHNT and YYREEE (reference sequence). The ends were cut back, 2 bases at V and 0 bases at J, with 8 bases in the middle. The CDR3 has 14 residues. The CDR3 DNA sequence: TGTGCCAGCAGCTTAGACAGCGCTAACTATGGCTACACCTTC. Amino acid sequence: CASSLDSANYGYTF.

V and J are TRBV30 and TRBJ1-4; no clear D gene. The CDR3 extends over 16 amino acids. Trimming took 0 bases from V and 7 from J, leaving 18 bases between them. Germline CDR1 is GTSNPN and CDR2 is SVGIG (reference sequence). CDR3 nucleotides: TGTGCCTGGAGTGTACGACGTCCCCAGAGGTCTGAAAAACTGTTTTTT. Amino acid sequence: CAWSVRRPQRSEKLFF.

The chain couples TRBV5-1 to TRBJ2-1, with 8 bases aligning to TRBD2. The CDR3 has 13 amino acids. Germline lookup yields CDR1 SGHRS and CDR2 YFSETQ. The V segment lost 4 bases and the J segment 8 bases; nucleotides outside the gene matches: 5. The CDR3 reads CASSPGTRHEQFF. DNA of the CDR3: TGCGCCAGCAGCCCCGGGACTAGGCATGAGCAGTTCTTC.

V gene TRBV5-1 combines with J gene TRBJ2-3, with 7 bases that match TRBD1. The J segment lost 5 bases and the V segment lost 5 bases, leaving 8 bases of the junction unmatched. Germline V gene lookup returns CDR1 SGHRS and CDR2 YFSETQ. This CDR3 region has 14 residues. The DNA for the CDR3 is TGCGCCAGCAGACTCACAGGGGATCGAGATACGCAGTATTTT. Translating it yields CASRLTGDRDTQYF.

V is TRBV25-1 and J is TRBJ1-1; 7 bases are shared with TRBD1. Unmatched junction bases numbered 5, after V lost 7 bases and J lost 0 bases. This CDR3 is 14 amino acids long. The V gene's germline CDR1 is MGHDK and CDR2 SYGVNS. As DNA, the CDR3 is TGTGCCAGCACCCGGGGACAGATGAACACTGAAGCTTTCTTT. Its translation is CASTRGQMNTEAFF.

The chain uses TRBV14 and TRBJ2-1, with D perhaps matching TRBD2 (6 bases). There are 15 residues in the CDR3. V was pared by 4 bases and J by 9 bases, with 19 bases between. The germline V gene encodes CDR1 SGHDN and CDR2 FVKESK. The CDR3 DNA sequence: TGTGCCAGCAGCCGACCCGGGGGTCCCTTAGGTGAGCAGTTCTTC. Amino acid sequence: CASSRPGGPLGEQFF.

The V gene is TRBV11-2, the J gene TRBJ2-7, with 13 bases that match TRBD2. Trimming at V came to 4 bases and at J to 3 bases, leaving 6 bases not matched to a gene. The CDR3 extends over 16 amino acids. The germline V gene encodes CDR1 SGHAT and CDR2 FQNNGV. CDR3 bases: TGTGCCAGCAGCTCTCCGACTAGCGGGAGGATCTACGAGCAGTACTTC. It yields the protein CASSSPTSGRIYEQYF.

This rearrangement joins TRBV6-6 to TRBJ1-3, with D unresolved. Trimming left V 5 bases short and J 0 bases short, with 8 bases between. CDR3 length equals 14 residues. The germline CDR1 and CDR2 sequences are MNHNY and SVGAGI (reference sequence). The DNA for the CDR3 is TGTGCCAGCAGTCGGGGAGTCTCTGGAAACACCATATATTTT. This translates into CASSRGVSGNTIYF.

The chain joins TRBV4-2 to TRBJ2-6; possibly TRBD1 for D (6 bases). The CDR3 covers 17 residues. Deletions cut 0 bases from V and 2 bases from J, with 11 bases between. Germline V gene sequence: CDR1 LGHNA, CDR2 YNFKEQ. As DNA, the CDR3 is TGTGCCAGCAGCCAAGACTTCAACAGGGCTGGGGCCAACGTCCTGACTTTC. Translation gives CASSQDFNRAGANVLTF.

This sequence joins TRBV6-5 and TRBJ2-3; 7 nucleotides line up with TRBD1. Germline V gene sequence: CDR1 MNHEY, CDR2 SVGAGI. With V trimmed by 8 bases and J by 2 bases, 10 bases remained unmatched. The CDR3 runs 15 residues. The CDR3 reads CASRQGFDYTDTQYF. CDR3 sequence (DNA): TGTGCCAGCCGACAGGGCTTCGATTACACAGATACGCAGTATTTT.

The chain carries TRBV7-9 and TRBJ2-7, with 11 bases fitting TRBD2. Per the germline V gene, CDR1 is SEHNR and CDR2 is FQNEAQ (reference sequence). Losses at the gene ends were 3 bases for V and 7 bases for J; bases not matched to a gene: 5. The CDR3 has 14 residues. CDR3 nucleotides: TGTGCCAGCAGCTTCATAGCGGGGGGGCAGGAGCAGTACGTC. Translated, it gives CASSFIAGGQEQYV.

This sequence joins TRBV4-3 and TRBJ2-1; 8 bases agree with TRBD2. This CDR3 is 16 amino acids long. Germline V gene data show CDR1 as LGHNA and CDR2 as YSLEER. Unmatched junction bases numbered 11, after V lost 4 bases and J lost 6 bases. The CDR3 protein is CASSLSGTRAGNEQFF. In nucleotides, the CDR3 is TGCGCCAGCAGCCTTTCCGGGACTAGGGCGGGCAATGAGCAGTTCTTC.

The rearrangement uses TRBV7-9 and TRBJ2-3; D possibly corresponds to TRBD2 (6 bases). The germline V gene has CDR1 SEHNR and CDR2 FQNEAQ (reference sequence). Between the trimmed V and J ends, which lost 3 bases and 1 base, there was a span of 14 bases. CDR3 length: 16 residues. CDR3 region: CASSFGPTGGTDTQYF. The CDR3 DNA sequence: TGTGCCAGCAGCTTTGGCCCAACGGGGGGCACAGATACGCAGTATTTT.

V gene TRBV30 combines with J gene TRBJ2-4, with D unresolved. The CDR3 has 13 amino acids. Germline assignment: CDR1 GTSNPN and CDR2 SVGIG (reference sequence). V was shortened by 3 bases and J by 3 bases, with 9 bases between the two germline ends. CDR3 nucleotides: TGTGCCTGGAGCTTCCCGGGCAAAAACATTCAGTACTTC. Protein: CAWSFPGKNIQYF. Full variable domain (outside the CDR3, taken from reference TRBV30 and TRBJ2-4): SQTIHQWPATLVQPVGSPLSLECTVEGTSNPNLYWYRQAAGRGLQLLFYSVGIGQISSEVPQNLSASRPQDRQFILSSKKLLLSDSGFYLCAWSFPGKNIQYFGAGTRLSVL.

Many counts were recorded for this clone. The V and J genes are TRBV13 and TRBJ2-5; D perhaps matches TRBD1 (6 bases). CDR1 is PRHDT, CDR2 FYEKMQ, per germline (reference sequence). Trimming stripped 5 bases from V and 4 bases from J, with 14 bases between. This CDR3 has 14 residues. CDR3 nucleotide sequence: TGTGCCAGCAGCCCTCGGACAGCTGGAGAGACCCAGTACTTC. Protein: CASSPRTAGETQYF.

This clone was seen more than once but under ten times. The V gene is TRBV30, the J gene TRBJ2-5; TRBD1 agrees at 7 bases. Germline CDR1 reads GTSNPN; CDR2 reads SVGIG (reference sequence). The length of the CDR3 is 12 residues. With 8 bases clipped from V and 5 bases from J, the junction kept 8 bases outside the gene matches. DNA of the CDR3: TGTGCCCACTCGACAGGGCCGGAGACCCAGTACTTC. Translated: CAHSTGPETQYF.

This clone appeared a few times. This chain joins TRBV6-5 and TRBJ1-2, with 7 positions matching TRBD1. The CDR3 runs 14 residues. Germline V lookup: CDR1 MNHEY, CDR2 SVGAGI. Unmatched junction bases numbered 6, after V lost 6 bases and J lost 2 bases. The CDR3 sequence is CASRGPGQNYGYTF. The CDR3 nucleotides read TGTGCCAGCAGGGGACCGGGACAGAACTATGGCTACACCTTC.

This chain joins TRBV4-1 and TRBJ1-1; D is ambiguous. CDR1 and CDR2 from the germline V gene are MGHRA and YSYEKL. Trimming cost V 6 bases and J 10 bases, with 12 bases left between them. The CDR3 extends over 11 amino acids. CDR3 bases: TGCGCCAGCAGGTCCCTGGGGAGAGCTTTCTTT. The encoded protein is CASRSLGRAFF.

The rearrangement links TRBV2 to TRBJ2-5, with 7 positions matching TRBD1. The germline gives CDR1 SNHLY, CDR2 FYNNEI. The CDR3 runs to 14 residues. V dropped 5 bases and J dropped 1; count of bases not matched to a gene: 4. The DNA of the CDR3 is TGTGCCAGCAGTCCGACAGGGCCCCAAGAGACCCAGTACTTC. Protein sequence: CASSPTGPQETQYF. The full variable domain, with the rest looked up from reference TRBV2 and TRBJ2-5, is EPEVTQTPSHQVTQMGQEVILRCVPISNHLYFYWYRQILGQKVEFLVSFYNNEISEKSEIFDDQFSVERPDGSNFTLKIRSTKLEDSAMYFCASSPTGPQETQYFGPGTRLLVL.

The chain combines TRBV19 with TRBJ2-3; TRBD1 matches at 7 bases. The CDR3 spans 16 residues. Germline CDR1 LNHDA, CDR2 SQIVND (reference sequence). The V and J ends lost 3 bases and 4 bases, in that order; junction bases with no gene match: 10. For the CDR3, the DNA is TGTGCCAGTAGTATCCCCGGGACAGTTTCCCCAGATACGCAGTATTTT. Amino acids: CASSIPGTVSPDTQYF.

This chain uses TRBV7-6 with TRBJ2-5; 12 bases agree with TRBD1. In germline, CDR1 is SGHVS, CDR2 FNYEAQ. The CDR3 sequence is 15 residues long. The V segment lost 5 bases and the J segment 3 bases; nucleotides outside the gene matches: 4. The CDR3 loop is CASSPGTGGEETQYF. The CDR3 DNA is TGTGCCAGCAGCCCCGGGACAGGGGGCGAAGAGACCCAGTACTTC.

The chain has TRBV5-6 and TRBJ2-4; maybe TRBD1 (5 bases). The V gene's germline CDR1 is SGHDT and CDR2 YYEEEE. The length of the CDR3 is 15 residues. Between the trimmed V and J ends, which lost 0 bases and 0 bases, there was a span of 7 bases. CDR3 sequence: CASSLDRLAKNIQYF. The DNA of the CDR3 is TGTGCCAGCAGCTTGGACAGGTTAGCCAAAAACATTCAGTACTTC.

The chain carries TRBV6-5 and TRBJ1-2, with D possibly being TRBD1 (6 bases). CDR3 length: 13 amino acids. The V gene's germline CDR1 is MNHEY and CDR2 SVGAGI. Trimming left V 6 bases short and J 4 bases short, with 12 bases between. The CDR3 sequence is CASRGTTFYGYTF. The CDR3 nucleotides are TGTGCCAGCAGGGGGACAACCTTCTATGGCTACACCTTC.